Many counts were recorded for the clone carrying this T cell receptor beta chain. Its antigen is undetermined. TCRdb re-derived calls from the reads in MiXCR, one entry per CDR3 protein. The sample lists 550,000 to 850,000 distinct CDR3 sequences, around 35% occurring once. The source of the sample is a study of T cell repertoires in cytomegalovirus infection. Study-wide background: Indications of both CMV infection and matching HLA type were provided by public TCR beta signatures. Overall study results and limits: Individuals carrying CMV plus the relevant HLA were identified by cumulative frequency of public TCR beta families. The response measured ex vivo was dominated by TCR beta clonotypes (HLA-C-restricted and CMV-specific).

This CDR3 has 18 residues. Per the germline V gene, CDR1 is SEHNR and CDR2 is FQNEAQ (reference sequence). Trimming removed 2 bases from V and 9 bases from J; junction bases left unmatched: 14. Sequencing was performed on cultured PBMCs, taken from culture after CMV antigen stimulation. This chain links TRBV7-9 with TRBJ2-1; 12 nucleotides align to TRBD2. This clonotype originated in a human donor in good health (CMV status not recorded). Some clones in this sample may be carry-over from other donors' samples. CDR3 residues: CASSLFIRASGRGSEQFF. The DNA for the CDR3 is TGTGCCAGCAGCTTATTCATCCGTGCTAGCGGGAGGGGTAGTGAGCAGTTCTTC.